The sequence of this TCR beta chain was determined in a study of blood T cell repertoires in COVID-19. About the study: Samples taken during acute and convalescent COVID-19 were collected in the United States, Italy and Spain. PBMCs, B-cell-depleted T cells, or T cells provided the cDNA or gDNA that made up the material.

During active infection, Seattle patients enrolled and were then monitored through disease. Per the original data handling: Amplification of reference gene primers was used by the study to estimate nucleated cell counts. Produced via immunoSEQ multiplex PCR; TCRdb's table is partial and in-frame only. V, J and clone size were drawn from that table, and D and trimming were deduced from the DNA. This table has 300,000 to 350,000 clones, about 87% appearing once. This CDR3 region has 13 residues. Trimming took off 7 bases at V and 1 base at J, with 8 bases between the two ends. Germline V lookup: CDR1 SGDLS, CDR2 YYNGEE.

The rearrangement uses TRBV9 and TRBJ1-4, with D possibly matching TRBD1 (6 bases). This clonotype was obtained from a man younger than 40 with COVID-19, enrolled during active disease. The sequenced material came from peripheral blood. The CDR3 DNA sequence: TGTGCCAGCTCACAGGGAACTAATGAAAAACTGTTTTTT. This translates into CASSQGTNEKLFF.